A single sample is the source of the 5 T cell receptor beta chains below, sequenced in a study of blood T cell repertoires in COVID-19 (dated by TCRdb to about 2020). The library was generated by the immunoSEQ multiplex PCR assay. In its TCRdb copy, this immuneACCESS table keeps in-frame sequences only and misses some clones. Where compared with another copy, unresolved V genes explain less than half of these, and the others have no known cause. This sample is represented by approximately 200,000 clones; more than 75% of them were singletons. 5.5% to 8% of the sample is taken by the ten largest. The specimen was peripheral blood. The receptors derive from a man in his 60s who had recovered from COVID-19.

The chain carries TRBV9 and TRBJ1-3; 7 bases map to TRBD1. CDR1 and CDR2 from the germline V gene are SGDLS and YYNGEE. V lost 4 bases and J lost 5; bases outside the gene matches: 9. The CDR3 has 15 amino acids. The CDR3 loop reads CASSLRDSTRNTIYF. In DNA form, the CDR3 reads TGTGCCAGCAGCCTTCGGGACAGCACTCGAAACACCATATATTTT.

The rearrangement uses TRBV5-5 and TRBJ2-7, with 9 bases lining up with TRBD1. Looked up from germline, CDR1 is SGHKS and CDR2 is YYEKEE (reference sequence). Trimming took 4 bases from V and 3 from J; bases not matched to a gene: 5. There are 14 residues in the CDR3. CDR3 in amino acids: CASSGGTGNYEQYF. The CDR3 DNA is TGTGCCAGCAGCGGGGGGACAGGGAACTACGAGCAGTACTTC.

The V gene is TRBV7-9, the J gene TRBJ2-5, with D perhaps matching TRBD2 (7 bases). The germline gives CDR1 SEHNR, CDR2 FQNEAQ (reference sequence). V gave up 2 bases and J gave up 4 bases, with 17 bases separating them. The CDR3 spans 16 residues. The CDR3, as DNA: TGTGCCAGCAGCTTATTTGGGGGGGCGTTCGGAGAGACCCAGTACTTC. Its translation is CASSLFGGAFGETQYF. Combining the CDR3 with reference TRBV7-9 and TRBJ2-5 gives the whole variable domain DTGVSQNPRHKITKRGQNVTFRCDPISEHNRLYWYRQTLGQGPEFLTYFQNEAQLEKSRLLSDRFSAERPKGSFSTLEIQRTEQGDSAMYLCASSLFGGAFGETQYFGPGTRLLVL.

This chain links TRBV12-1 with TRBJ2-2; the D call of TRBD1 is as the table states it, not checked on the DNA. TRBV12-1 is a known pseudogene. There are 17 residues in the CDR3. The CDR3 DNA follows: TGTGCCAGCAGCTTTACGTACAGAAATGAATTCACCGGGGAGCTGTTTTTT. Its translation: CASSFTYRNEFTGELFF.

This sequence joins TRBV7-2 and TRBJ1-1; TRBD1 agrees at 7 bases. Germline V CDR1 and CDR2: SGHTA, FQGNSA. The V gene end was trimmed by 2 bases and the J gene end by 1 base; junction bases not matched to a gene: 7. The CDR3 is made up of 16 amino acids. The CDR3 here is CASSLPYRGKNTEAFF. The CDR3 coding sequence is TGTGCCAGCAGCTTACCGTACAGGGGCAAGAACACTGAAGCTTTCTTT.